These T cell receptor beta chains were read from a single sample in a study of cytomegalovirus exposure and HLA in healthy donors. TCRdb's table, derived via immunoSEQ multiplex PCR, lists solely in-frame clones and lacks some. The sample carries over 150,000 clones, about 77% recorded once. The source material was PBMCs. These TCRs come from a woman between 45 and 60 years old in good health and CMV-seronegative. The CDR3 runs from the conserved cysteine through the conserved F or W.

CDR3 | J | V
CASRPDRGSYEQYF | TRBJ2-7 | TRBV28
CASSLSRGLANTGELFF | TRBJ2-2 | TRBV27
CASSINHRDSYGYTF | TRBJ1-2 | TRBV6-5
CASSYRAGYGYTF | TRBJ1-2 | TRBV28
CATGGWSYNEQFF | TRBJ2-1 | TRBV5-6
CASSHKGLAGGANTGELFF | TRBJ2-2 | TRBV14
CASSWAGQGFPDTQYF | TRBJ2-3 | TRBV6-5
CATSSVGSRSEQFF | TRBJ2-1 | TRBV15
CASSDPQGSYEQYF | TRBJ2-7 | TRBV2
CASSQDSGTITDTQYF | TRBJ2-3 | TRBV14
CASTPRVQGLHEAFF | TRBJ1-1 | TRBV5-4
CASSQAGGDYEQYF | TRBJ2-7 | TRBV4-3
CASSLATGSSYEQYF | . | TRBV7-7
CASSPEGYGYTF | TRBJ1-2 | TRBV18
CATSSGGGVYEQYF | TRBJ2-7 | TRBV15
CASSRGSRTEAFF | TRBJ1-1 | TRBV11-3
CSAREERPFF | TRBJ1-1 | TRBV20-1
CASSGQNYGYTF | TRBJ1-2 | TRBV6-6
CASSVDGREHNEQFF | TRBJ2-1 | TRBV7-2
CASSPRQGVARAFF | TRBJ1-1 | TRBV19
CASSFYRESNQPQHF | TRBJ1-5 | TRBV5-6
CAIANSHTQYF | TRBJ2-3 | TRBV10-3
CASRWWGQVAGELFF | TRBJ2-2 | TRBV19
CASGGRGSQPQHF | TRBJ1-5 | TRBV19
CASSLETGTEAFF | TRBJ1-1 | TRBV11-3
CASSWWFGLAGGTQYF | TRBJ2-5 | TRBV7-2
CASSLRGQLMSYEQYF | TRBJ2-7 | TRBV5-5
CASSSTEYNEQFF | TRBJ2-1 | TRBV11-3
CASSPLHETSGSYEQYF | TRBJ2-7 | TRBV18
CASSLVGTAETQYF | TRBJ2-5 | TRBV7-9
CASSYSTVWYF | TRBJ2-3 | TRBV6-5
CASSPSQGTYGYTF | TRBJ1-2 | TRBV6-6
CASRATGTGELFF | TRBJ2-2 | TRBV2
CASSQANRGLATEAFF | TRBJ1-1 | TRBV4-1
CASRRTSAETQYF | TRBJ2-5 | TRBV6-5
CASSVGDSRRGYTF | TRBJ1-2 | TRBV9
CASSSPRRTGRYNEQFF | TRBJ2-1 | TRBV28
CASSLEPPLDF | TRBJ2-7 | TRBV11-3
CASSLRGLAGFEQYF | TRBJ2-7 | TRBV28
CASSQLSGVGGGGYEQYF | TRBJ2-7 | TRBV14
CASKMGPEGGYEQYF | TRBJ2-7 | TRBV4-1
CASSQEGKRGSYEQYF | TRBJ2-7 | TRBV4-1
CAISEPRGQTRGSPYEQYF | TRBJ2-7 | TRBV10-3
CASSQAQTGVPTYEQYF | TRBJ2-7 | TRBV4-3
CASNRGAGEKLFF | TRBJ1-4 | TRBV2
CASSTGTSGYYEQYF | TRBJ2-7 | TRBV7-6
CASRLLREQHYGYTF | TRBJ1-2 | TRBV6-5
CASSPHGTAEYGYTF | TRBJ1-2 | TRBV18
CASSLVGHQETQYF | TRBJ2-5 | TRBV5-1
CASSPRDTIYF | TRBJ1-3 | TRBV18
CASSPDRVDEQYF | TRBJ2-7 | TRBV5-1
CASSGQGRTEAFF | TRBJ1-1 | TRBV18
CSVTRGSSYNEQFF | TRBJ2-1 | TRBV29-1
CASSQSDRNQPQHF | TRBJ1-5 | TRBV16